This T cell receptor (beta chain) is from a study of T cell changes during pregnancy in multiple sclerosis. There are 12 residues in the CDR3. Per the germline V gene, CDR1 is MNHNS and CDR2 is SASEGT. Trimming removed 4 bases at V and 4 bases at J, with 8 bases between. Here immunoSEQ multiplex PCR was the method, and the copy in TCRdb shows in-frame clones only, minus some. Of under 85,000 clones in the sample, 85% to 90% were seen once. This sequence joins TRBV6-1 and TRBJ2-7, with D possibly TRBD2 on 5 matching bases. This clonotype was sampled from a female donor in good health, enrolled as a control in a pregnancy study. The specimen comprised peripheral blood, sampled after pregnancy. The DNA for the CDR3 is TGTGCCAGCAGTGGGAGGAATTACGAGCAGTACTTC. Its protein product is CASSGRNYEQYF.